The subject of this entry is one T cell receptor beta chain. Specified time point: after dendritic cell vaccination, including at tumor progression/relapse. The sample originates from a study of glioma-infiltrating T cells after dendritic cell vaccination. Background on the study: Treatment, given 2003 to 2012, was autologous tumor lysate-pulsed dendritic cell vaccination. The vaccine used monocyte-derived dendritic cells pulsed overnight with autologous tumor lysate.

The CDR3 length is 14 residues. CDR1 SGHRS and CDR2 YFSETQ come from the germline V gene. Trimming left V 5 bases short and J 0 bases short, with 11 bases between. Amplification used 60 V beta primers and 13 J beta primers. TCRdb keeps only in-frame clones here, not all; method: immunoSEQ multiplex PCR. This repertoire shows approximately 91,000 clones, about 81% found once; its top ten account for less than 2.5%. The J gene is TRBJ1-2, the V gene TRBV5-1; D is possibly TRBD1 (5 bases). The receptor was isolated from a human donor with glioblastoma. The source material was blood, sampled after dendritic cell vaccination. The CDR3 DNA follows: TGCGCCAGCAGGACCGCGGGGGCTAACTATGGCTACACCTTC. Translating gives CASRTAGANYGYTF.